The 12 T cell receptor beta chains below were found in one sample sequenced in a study of T cells after yellow fever vaccination. TCRdb reprocessed the 5' RACE reads via MiXCR and lists one record per CDR3 protein. Here the sample spans 320,000 or so distinct CDR3 sequences, approximately 8% being singletons. The sequencing used PBMCs, collected about 49 days after the first yellow fever vaccination. The receptors were sampled from a young man who received the YFV17D yellow fever vaccine.

The chain employs TRBV5-6 and TRBJ1-3; unclear D gene. CDR3 length: 13 residues. CDR1 and CDR2 from the germline V gene are SGHDT and YYEEEE. The ends were cut back, 5 bases at V and 4 bases at J, with 10 bases in the middle. The CDR3 here is CASSWPSGNTIYF. The CDR3 nucleotides read TGTGCCAGCAGTTGGCCGTCCGGAAACACCATATATTTT.

The chain employs TRBV9 and TRBJ2-3; 9 nucleotides agree with TRBD2. The CDR3 is 16 amino acids. V dropped 0 bases and J dropped 5; count of bases not matched to a gene: 7. The germline CDR1 and CDR2 sequences are SGDLS and YYNGEE. CDR3 sequence reads: CASSVGVSGGKDTQYF. The CDR3 DNA follows: TGTGCCAGCAGCGTAGGGGTAAGCGGGGGGAAAGATACGCAGTATTTT.

The V call is TRBV20-1, the J call TRBJ1-2, with D uncertain. CDR1 is DFQATT and CDR2 is SNEGSKA in the germline V gene (reference sequence). Trimming took off 2 bases at V and 4 bases at J, with 11 bases between the two ends. The CDR3 runs to 13 residues. CDR3 sequence: CSARQGHPYGYTF. CDR3 sequence (DNA): TGCAGTGCTAGACAAGGCCACCCCTATGGCTACACCTTC.

This clonotype was detected many times. This chain uses TRBV12-3 or TRBV12-4 with TRBJ2-1; 9 positions match TRBD1. J gave up 5 bases and V 7 bases, and 9 bases lay outside the gene matches. The CDR3 is 15 amino acids. In DNA form, the CDR3 reads TGTGCCAGCACCCCCGGGACAGGGATGGACAATGAGCAGTTCTTC. It yields the protein CASTPGTGMDNEQFF.

This clonotype was observed many times. The chain links TRBV6-2 or TRBV6-3 to TRBJ2-1; the D is unclear. CDR1 MNHEY and CDR2 SVGEGT come from the germline V gene. This CDR3 region has 13 residues. Deletions cut 4 bases from V and 6 bases from J, with 10 bases between. The CDR3 sequence is CASSSQGVNEQFF. CDR3 nucleotides: TGTGCCAGCAGTTCCCAAGGAGTCAATGAGCAGTTCTTC.

There are a few counts of this clonotype. This chain joins TRBV4-1 and TRBJ1-5; D might be TRBD1 (5 bases). V shed 2 bases and J shed 6 bases, with 11 bases lying between them. CDR1 is MGHRA, CDR2 YSYEKL, per germline. CDR3 length: 14 amino acids. The CDR3 region is CASSQTQGPQPQHF. As DNA, the CDR3 is TGCGCCAGCAGCCAAACGCAGGGACCTCAGCCCCAGCATTTT.

This chain's CDR3 is CASSPPRGRLYGYTF. The CDR3 region has the DNA TGTGCCAGCTCACCCCCCCGGGGGCGGCTCTATGGCTACACCTTC. The J gene is TRBJ1-2, the V gene TRBV18; D possibly corresponds to TRBD1 (6 bases). CDR3 size: 15 residues. Per germline, CDR1 KGHSH and CDR2 LQKENI. Trimming removed 3 bases at V and 4 bases at J, with 15 bases between.

This chain links TRBV7-6 with TRBJ2-2; D is unresolved. With 2 bases removed from V and 1 base from J, the gap between germline ends came to 8 bases. The CDR3 sequence is 15 residues long. In germline, CDR1 is SGHVS, CDR2 FNYEAQ. The CDR3 DNA reads as TGTGCCAGCAGCTTAAATTCCTGGAACACCGGGGAGCTGTTTTTT. The encoded protein is CASSLNSWNTGELFF.

This clonotype was detected many times. The V gene is TRBV9, the J gene TRBJ2-1; D perhaps matches TRBD2 (5 bases). V shed 4 bases and J shed 4 bases, with 18 bases lying between them. The germline gives CDR1 SGDLS, CDR2 YYNGEE. The CDR3 extends over 16 amino acids. CDR3 loop: CASSPEVTSQYNEQFF. The DNA of the CDR3 is TGTGCCAGCAGCCCGGAGGTTACTTCCCAATACAATGAGCAGTTCTTC. Drawing the rest from reference TRBV9 and TRBJ2-1, the complete variable domain is DSGVTQTPKHLITATGQRVTLRCSPRSGDLSVYWYQQSLDQGLQFLIQYYNGEERAKGNILERFSAQQFPDLHSELNLSSLELGDSALYFCASSPEVTSQYNEQFFGPGTRLTVL.

At least ten counts were recorded for this clonotype. This sequence joins TRBV7-9 and TRBJ1-4; 9 bases agree with TRBD1. With V trimmed by 3 bases and J by 3 bases, 8 bases remained unmatched. Germline V gives CDR1 SEHNR, CDR2 FQNEAQ (reference sequence). The CDR3 is made up of 17 amino acids. The CDR3 spells CASSFGQGRGSNEKLFF. DNA of the CDR3: TGTGCCAGCAGCTTCGGACAGGGGCGAGGGTCTAATGAAAAACTGTTTTTT. The complete variable domain, with remaining parts taken from reference TRBV7-9 and TRBJ1-4, reads DTGVSQNPRHKITKRGQNVTFRCDPISEHNRLYWYRQTLGQGPEFLTYFQNEAQLEKSRLLSDRFSAERPKGSFSTLEIQRTEQGDSAMYLCASSFGQGRGSNEKLFFGSGTQLSVL.

This clonotype was recorded a few times. Written as DNA, the CDR3 is TGTGCCAGCAGCCATACTGGACCCCACAATGAGCAGTTCTTC. Translating it yields CASSHTGPHNEQFF. The chain employs TRBV4-2 and TRBJ2-1; D is uncertain. The CDR3 is made up of 14 amino acids. In germline, CDR1 is LGHNA, CDR2 YNFKEQ. V was trimmed by 3 bases and J by 5 bases, leaving 11 bases between them.

This clonotype has a handful of counts. The V and J genes are TRBV6-1 and TRBJ1-1, with 10 bases identical to TRBD1. The CDR3 loop spans 14 amino acids. CDR1 MNHNS and CDR2 SASEGT come from the germline V gene. Unmatched junction bases numbered 6, after V lost 6 bases and J lost 5 bases. The CDR3 is CASSDDRGLTEAFF. Written as DNA, the CDR3 is TGTGCCAGCAGCGACGACAGGGGGCTTACTGAAGCTTTCTTT.